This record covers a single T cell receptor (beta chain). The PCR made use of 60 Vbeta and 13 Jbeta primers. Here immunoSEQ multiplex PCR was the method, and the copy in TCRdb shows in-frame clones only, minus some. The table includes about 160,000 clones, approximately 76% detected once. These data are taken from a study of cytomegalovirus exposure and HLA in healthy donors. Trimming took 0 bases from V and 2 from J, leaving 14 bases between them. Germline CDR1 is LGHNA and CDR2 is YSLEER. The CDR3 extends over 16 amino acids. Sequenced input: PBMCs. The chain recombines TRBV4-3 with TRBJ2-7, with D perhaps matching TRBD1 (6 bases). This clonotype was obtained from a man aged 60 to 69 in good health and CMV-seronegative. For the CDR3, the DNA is TGCGCCAGCAGCCAAGATCTAGTAGGGGGAACCTACGAGCAGTACTTC. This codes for CASSQDLVGGTYEQYF.